This T cell receptor (beta chain) was sequenced during a study of blood T cell repertoires in COVID-19. The wider study: The United States, Italy and Spain supplied acute and convalescent COVID-19 samples. Sources were T cells, B-cell-depleted T cells, or PBMCs; the material itself was cDNA or gDNA.

This CDR3 comprises 15 residues. V was pared by 4 bases and J by 5 bases, with 8 bases of the junction left unmatched. CDR1 and CDR2 (germline): MNHEY, SVGAGI. Authors' data handling: Nucleated cell number was recorded as an estimate derived from reference gene primer amplification. The protocol was immunoSEQ multiplex PCR, while the TCRdb copy is restricted to in-frame clones and leaves out a portion. Clone size and the V and J calls come from that table; the DNA yielded D and trimming. The sample lists some 88,000 clones, 86% occurring once. The sequence derives from a man in his 60s with acute or convalescent COVID-19. The genes are TRBV6-5 and TRBJ2-7; 10 bases align to TRBD1. What was sequenced was peripheral blood. As DNA, the CDR3 is TGTGCCAGCAGTTCTCCGGGACAGGGGATCAACGAGCAGTACTTC. Its translation is CASSSPGQGINEQYF.